The clone carrying this TCR beta chain showed up just once. The data stem from a study of blood T cell repertoires in COVID-19. The CDR3 loop spans 15 amino acids. Germline CDR1 SGHRS, CDR2 YFSETQ. Germline trimming cut 4 bases from V and 8 bases from J; bases unmatched to any gene: 8. Generated by immunoSEQ multiplex PCR, the TCRdb table keeps only in-frame clones and is missing some. The sample carries about 370,000 clones, 90% recorded once. Sequences were obtained from peripheral blood. This clonotype was obtained from a man aged 18 to 29 with active or convalescent COVID-19. The chain carries TRBV5-1 and TRBJ1-6, with 8 bases matching TRBD1. In DNA, the CDR3 is TGCGCCAGCAGCCAACGGACAGGGCGGGATTCACCCCTCCACTTT. Translation: CASSQRTGRDSPLHF.